The 9 T cell receptor beta chains below come from one sample, sequenced in a study of T cell clonotyping in hematopoietic cell transplantation. Clones were sequenced by immunoSEQ multiplex PCR, and TCRdb holds only the in-frame ones, with some missing. The sample consists of around 40,000 clones, roughly 94% of them appearing once. Noted time point: recipient sample about 28 days before transplant, after cytoreduction. The material sequenced was peripheral blood mononuclear cells, taken before stem cell transplant. These receptors all come from a man aged 35 to 55 with chronic myeloid leukemia. Some clones in this sample may be carry-over from other donors' samples.

The CDR3 DNA reads TGTGCCAGCAGCTTGTCTCGGGGGGCTGCCTACGAGCAGTACTTC. This codes for CASSLSRGAAYEQYF. The chain joins TRBV5-4 to TRBJ2-7; perhaps TRBD2 as D (7 bases). Trimming left V 1 base short and J 2 bases short, with 13 bases between. Germline V gene lookup returns CDR1 SGHNT and CDR2 YYREEE (reference sequence). The CDR3 sequence is 15 residues long.

The rearrangement links TRBV7-6 to TRBJ1-3; D remains ambiguous. The CDR3 is made up of 15 amino acids. Trimming pared 0 bases from V and 1 base from J, leaving 7 bases between. Germline V gene lookup returns CDR1 SGHVS and CDR2 FNYEAQ. The CDR3 here is CASSLALGSGNTIYF. The DNA of the CDR3 is TGTGCCAGCAGCTTAGCTTTGGGTTCTGGAAACACCATATATTTT.

This chain links TRBV5-6 with TRBJ1-2, with 7 bases matching TRBD1. This CDR3 comprises 13 residues. Germline V CDR1 and CDR2: SGHDT, YYEEEE. V gave up 4 bases and J gave up 4 bases; unmatched junction bases: 4. The CDR3 protein is CASSEGTVYGYTF. The CDR3 DNA reads TGTGCCAGCAGCGAAGGGACAGTCTATGGCTACACCTTC.

The chain employs TRBV5-1 and TRBJ1-5, with D possibly matching TRBD1 (5 bases). CDR1 SGHRS and CDR2 YFSETQ come from the germline V gene. The V end lost 0 bases, the J end lost 5 bases, and 21 bases lay between the germline ends. CDR3 size: 18 residues. The CDR3 loop is CASSLAPKTTDQDQPQHF. The CDR3, as DNA: TGCGCCAGCAGCTTGGCCCCAAAAACGACAGACCAAGATCAGCCCCAGCATTTT.

V is TRBV5-1 and J is TRBJ1-2; no definite D call. The V end was cut by 2 bases, the J end by 1 base, with 3 bases between. This CDR3 spans 12 amino acids. Germline-derived CDR1 and CDR2 are SGHRS and YFSETQ. Here the CDR3 reads CASSLYNYGYTF. In DNA, the CDR3 is TGCGCCAGCAGCTTATATAACTATGGCTACACCTTC.

The V and J genes are TRBV30 and TRBJ1-2, with D possibly being TRBD1 (5 bases). The V and J ends lost 1 base and 4 bases respectively, with 10 bases between them. The CDR3 has 13 amino acids. Germline CDR1 and CDR2: GTSNPN and SVGIG (reference sequence). CDR3 amino acids: CAWSAGRSYGYTF. In DNA, the CDR3 is TGTGCCTGGAGTGCGGGGCGGAGCTATGGCTACACCTTC.

V gene TRBV7-3 combines with J gene TRBJ1-2; D may be TRBD1 (5 bases). Trimming removed 5 bases from V and 3 bases from J, with 10 bases in between. Germline V CDR1 and CDR2: SGHTA, FQGTGA. The CDR3 runs 13 residues. Here the CDR3 DNA reads TGTGCCAGCAGCCAGGGAGGGGACTATGGCTACACCTTC. Translation: CASSQGGDYGYTF.

The CDR3 reads CASSVLAGGSTDTQYF. The DNA for the CDR3 is TGTGCCAGCAGCGTACTAGCGGGGGGCTCCACAGATACGCAGTATTTT. The rearrangement uses TRBV9 and TRBJ2-3, with 11 bases matching TRBD2. The CDR3 extends over 16 amino acids. Germline CDR1 reads SGDLS; CDR2 reads YYNGEE. The junction had 3 bases not matched to a gene; V was cut back by 1 base and J by 2 bases.

This chain connects TRBV6-4 to TRBJ1-1; D gene unclear. Looked up from germline, CDR1 is MRHNA and CDR2 is SNTAGT. V lost 3 bases and J 3 bases, leaving 11 bases between the germline ends. The CDR3 is 14 residues long. CDR3 amino acids: CASSERARDTEAFF. The CDR3 DNA is TGTGCCAGCAGTGAGAGGGCCCGGGACACTGAAGCTTTCTTT.